This paragraph covers one T cell receptor beta chain sequence. Its antigen remains unknown. CDR1 and CDR2 from the germline V gene are KGHSH and LQKENI. This CDR3 is 18 amino acids long. Germline trimming cut 4 bases from V and 0 bases from J; bases unmatched to any gene: 14. The assay was immunoSEQ multiplex PCR, and TCRdb's table has in-frame clones only and misses some. The data hold some 30,000 clones, with 82% observed a single time. This sample stems from a study of T cells in narcolepsy. Points from the study as a whole: Some memory CD4+ repertoires had no autoreactive clone sequences. Same-patient CSF and blood CD4+ T cell clonotypes included HCRT-specific and TRIB2-specific autoreactive ones. Reportedly, autoreactive clonotypes were serially detected in patients' blood but not controls'.

Material: CD45RA- memory CD4+ T cells from PBMCs. This chain uses TRBV18 with TRBJ1-2; 7 bases line up with TRBD1. This receptor was obtained from a human donor with narcolepsy. The CDR3 reads CASSRLASTGSANYGYTF. CDR3 bases: TGTGCCAGCTCACGGCTTGCTTCGACAGGGTCAGCTAACTATGGCTACACCTTC.